This T cell receptor (beta chain) emerged from a study of circulating and synovial CD4+ cells in juvenile arthritis. Whole-study results and caveats: Bulk blood CD4 samples held at least an order of magnitude more or fewer genomes than CPL. Overlap with synovium rose as more T cells were sequenced. Circulating pathogenic-like lymphocytes shared a substantially higher fraction of CDR3 sequences with synovium than bulk blood.

Donors were patients with active juvenile idiopathic arthritis. Notes on this clone: Its antigen is not known.

The CDR3 extends over 16 amino acids. After removal of 3 bases from V and 6 bases from J, the junction contained 8 bases not matched to a gene. Germline V gene lookup returns CDR1 MGHRA and CDR2 YSYEKL. Profiling relied on immunoSEQ multiplex PCR, and the TCRdb table lists in-frame clones only, not all of them. The table lists 36,000 or so clones, around 96% of them singletons. The sample consisted of CD4+ T cells from blood. The sequence was obtained from a human donor with juvenile idiopathic arthritis. The rearrangement uses TRBV4-1 and TRBJ2-2; TRBD1 matches 9 bases. CDR3 sequence (DNA): TGCGCCAGCAGCCATTCCGGGACAGGGTGGTCCGGGGAGCTGTTTTTT. Its translation is CASSHSGTGWSGELFF.